This is a list of T cell receptor beta chains from one sample in a study of T-cell memory formation after mild COVID-19. TCRdb processed the 5' RACE reads anew with MiXCR; each CDR3 protein has one entry. Among roughly 350,000 distinct CDR3 sequences listed, 21% were seen once. The sequencing sample was made of PBMCs or a T cell subset sorted from them (not recorded which). These receptors originate from an adult woman who had mild COVID-19 (a few samples of this study predate the infection). Cell type and time point are not known. CDR3s leave out the opening cysteine and the closing phenylalanine or tryptophan. Some rows mark clone size as missing; the rest say once, few, many or name a class of expanded clone.

v_call clone_size cdr3_aa
TRBV14 NA ASSLKLLAAGELF
TRBV29-1 NA SVVTSGTYNEQF
TRBV2 few ASSEVTGVRTEAF
TRBV12-3/TRBV12-4 few ASSFTRSEQF
TRBV7-9 few ASSPSGLVIHNEQF
TRBV5-1 few ASSLGILSSTDTQY
TRBV2 few ASSGETAFYYGYT
TRBV7-9 NA ASSYQQGAKMNEQF
TRBV29-1 few SVPDPTDTQY
TRBV4-1 NA ASSRTTGEGQPQH
TRBV20-1 few SARFNGQGGNSGFTDTQY
TRBV11-1 NA ASSLGTSGGEQF
TRBV12-3/TRBV12-4 NA ASSLAWGASYEQY
TRBV2 few ASRDGLRQGALDGYT
TRBV3-1 few ASSQDSGYTGELF
TRBV6-2/TRBV6-3 NA ASAYSGGIDTQY
TRBV7-2 NA ASSLALAGEQY
TRBV27 few ASSLGVAGYEQY
TRBV4-2 NA ASSRGTSGIQETQY
TRBV14 NA ASSQDRVANVLT
TRBV18 NA ASSPRERTGELF
TRBV19 many ASSSGLADEQY
TRBV12-3/TRBV12-4 few ASRRMNTEAF
TRBV12-3/TRBV12-4 many ASSRRTQETQY
TRBV5-1 NA ASSRQGSEETQY
TRBV3-1 few ASSNSGRQETQY
TRBV5-1 few ASSLQGQGADTQY
TRBV24-1 many ATSDSNQETQY
TRBV12-3/TRBV12-4 many ASSFRDNEQF
TRBV5-4 NA ASSSHVAKNIQY
TRBV19 NA ASSTYTNLNTGELF
TRBV5-6 NA ASSFGWGTQY
TRBV4-3 few ASSRTSGLTDTQY
TRBV20-1 many SARDSGPDGYTNYGYT
TRBV30 NA AWSNLHEQY
TRBV10-3 few AITQPGKPNTEAF
TRBV7-8 few ASSLFQQGSQPQH
TRBV6-6 many ASTQRGTDTQY
TRBV27 few ASSARDRTYEQY
TRBV6-5 few ASSSTPFVAF
TRBV5-1 NA ASSDAMNTEAF
TRBV12-3/TRBV12-4 NA ASSFRTGASGNTIY
TRBV27 NA ASSLERGDTYEQY
TRBV15 NA ATSRGLAGAQETQY
TRBV9 few ASSPQGGVSDTQY
TRBV15 NA ATSPRRTEKLF
TRBV3-1 NA ASSHYGEKLF
TRBV7-9 few ASSGHQGWELF
TRBV12-3/TRBV12-4 NA ASSLEAGYSYNEQF
TRBV5-1 few ASSLGYGQGYEQY
TRBV20-1 NA SARGTEGNRNSPLH